This entry lists 29 T cell receptor beta chains sequenced from one sample in a study of blood T cell repertoires in COVID-19 (dated by TCRdb to the early 2020s). Libraries were prepared through the immunoSEQ multiplex PCR assay. Held by TCRdb, this immuneACCESS table contains in-frame sequences only and omits some clones. Under half of the omission traces to an unresolved V gene where checked; the cause of the rest is unknown. This sample comprises 90,000 or so clones, around 87% of them detected only once. Of the sample, about a sixth falls within the top ten clones. The sample taken for sequencing was peripheral blood. The receptors were gathered from a human donor in a cohort sampled during active COVID-19.

CDR3 sequence: CASSLDNHEKLFF. CDR3 nucleotides: TGTGCCAGCAGTCTCGACAACCATGAAAAACTGTTTTTT. The chain recombines TRBV28 with TRBJ1-4; D remains ambiguous. Germline-derived CDR1 and CDR2 are MDHEN and SYDVKM. The V and J ends lost 5 bases and 6 bases respectively, with 10 bases between them. The CDR3 consists of 13 residues.

The chain carries TRBV5-1 and TRBJ1-3; the D is unclear. V shed 4 bases and J shed 0 bases, with 17 bases lying between them. The CDR3 runs 17 residues. The germline gives CDR1 SGHRS, CDR2 YFSETQ. The CDR3, as DNA: TGCGCCAGCAGCCGTGGCCAGGCCCCATACTCTGGAAACACCATATATTTT. Protein: CASSRGQAPYSGNTIYF.

V and J are TRBV27 and TRBJ2-3; D is possibly TRBD1 (5 bases). Germline V CDR1 and CDR2: MNHEY, SMNVEV (reference sequence). This CDR3 has 15 residues. The V end was cut by 4 bases, the J end by 6 bases, with 17 bases between. The CDR3 nucleotides read TGTGCCAGCAGTTCGAACGGACATTCTGAGGATACGCAGTATTTT. Its protein is CASSSNGHSEDTQYF.

V usage is TRBV5-4 and J usage is TRBJ1-1; D remains ambiguous. V lost 5 bases and J 0 bases, leaving 14 bases between the germline ends. This CDR3 is built from 15 residues. Germline loops: CDR1 SGHNT, CDR2 YYREEE (reference sequence). The CDR3 loop reads CASSSEARMNTEAFF. The CDR3 region has the DNA TGTGCCAGCAGTTCGGAGGCGCGGATGAACACTGAAGCTTTCTTT. The whole variable domain, remainder taken from reference TRBV5-4 and TRBJ1-1, is ETGVTQSPTHLIKTRGQQVTLRCSSQSGHNTVSWYQQALGQGPQFIFQYYREEENGRGNFPPRFSGLQFPNYSSELNVNALELDDSALYLCASSSEARMNTEAFFGQGTRLTVV.

The rearrangement joins TRBV7-8 to TRBJ2-2; 10 bases are a match to TRBD2. J gave up 5 bases and V 4 bases, and 4 bases lay outside the gene matches. CDR1 SGHVS and CDR2 FQNEAQ come from the germline V gene. The CDR3 consists of 15 residues. CDR3 DNA: TGTGCCAGCAGCTCTAGCGGGGGTGGTACCGGGGAGCTGTTTTTT. Translation: CASSSSGGGTGELFF.

This chain connects TRBV3-1 (or the pseudogene TRBV3-2) to TRBJ1-1; 8 bases agree with TRBD1. Germline CDR1 and CDR2: LGHDT and YNNKEL (reference sequence). The length of the CDR3 is 14 residues. The trim removed 4 bases at V and 6 bases at J, leaving 7 bases unmatched. The CDR3: CASSRRQGQAEAFF. In nucleotides, the CDR3 is TGTGCCAGCAGCCGACGACAGGGACAGGCTGAAGCTTTCTTT.

This clone appeared a few times. The chain combines TRBV14 with TRBJ2-7; 7 positions agree with TRBD2. Trimming took 0 bases from V and 5 from J; bases not matched to a gene: 7. This CDR3 comprises 15 residues. Per the germline V gene, CDR1 is SGHDN and CDR2 is FVKESK. The CDR3 DNA is TGTGCCAGCAGCCAAGAGAGTAGCGGGCTCAACGAGCAGTACTTC. Its translation is CASSQESSGLNEQYF.

The chain has TRBV18 and TRBJ2-1; D call uncertain. Germline CDR1 is KGHSH and CDR2 is LQKENI. The V end lost 3 bases, the J end lost 5 bases, and 8 bases lay between the germline ends. There are 13 residues in the CDR3. The CDR3 region is CASSPGLDNEQFF. The DNA of the CDR3 is TGTGCCAGCTCACCCGGTTTGGACAATGAGCAGTTCTTC.

This clone has only a few counts. J is TRBJ1-1 and V is TRBV5-6; possibly TRBD1 for D (6 bases). The germline V gene encodes CDR1 SGHDT and CDR2 YYEEEE. Trimming took off 1 base at V and 7 bases at J, with 11 bases between the two ends. This CDR3 comprises 13 residues. CDR3 in amino acids: CASSLTGLFEAFF. The CDR3 coding sequence is TGTGCCAGCAGCTTGACAGGGTTGTTTGAAGCTTTCTTT. The whole variable domain, filled in from reference TRBV5-6 and TRBJ1-1, reads DAGVTQSPTHLIKTRGQQVTLRCSPKSGHDTVSWYQQALGQGPQFIFQYYEEEERQRGNFPDRFSGHQFPNYSSELNVNALLLGDSALYLCASSLTGLFEAFFGQGTRLTVV.

This chain connects TRBV5-1 to TRBJ2-7; no clear D. Germline V gives CDR1 SGHRS, CDR2 YFSETQ. Between the trimmed V and J ends, which lost 2 bases and 5 bases, there was a span of 14 bases. This CDR3 is 14 amino acids long. CDR3 sequence: CASSFGPQNNEQYF. In DNA form, the CDR3 reads TGCGCCAGCAGCTTCGGCCCACAGAACAACGAGCAGTACTTC.

This chain uses TRBV7-9 with TRBJ1-5, with TRBD1 matching 7 bases. Unmatched junction bases numbered 4, after V lost 4 bases and J lost 1 base. The CDR3 extends over 15 amino acids. The V gene's germline CDR1 is SEHNR and CDR2 FQNEAQ (reference sequence). CDR3 sequence reads: CASSSGGGSNQPQHF. CDR3 nucleotide sequence: TGTGCCAGCAGCTCCGGAGGGGGCAGCAATCAGCCCCAGCATTTT.

V is TRBV4-3 and J is TRBJ1-4; 8 nucleotides agree with TRBD1. The germline V gene has CDR1 LGHNA and CDR2 YSLEER. The CDR3 has 14 residues. V was clipped by 2 bases and J by 5 bases; unmatched bases: 1. The CDR3 region has the DNA TGCGCCAGCAGCCAAAACAGGGGGAATGAAAAACTGTTTTTT. Protein product: CASSQNRGNEKLFF.

V and J are TRBV5-1 and TRBJ1-3, with D perhaps matching TRBD1 (5 bases). The CDR3 extends over 15 amino acids. Trimming took 2 bases from V and 0 from J, leaving 9 bases between them. Germline loops: CDR1 SGHRS, CDR2 YFSETQ. In DNA, the CDR3 is TGCGCCAGCAGCTTTGGAGGGGACTCTGGAAACACCATATATTTT. It specifies CASSFGGDSGNTIYF. The complete variable domain, with remaining parts taken from reference TRBV5-1 and TRBJ1-3, reads KAGVTQTPRYLIKTRGQQVTLSCSPISGHRSVSWYQQTPGQGLQFLFEYFSETQRNKGNFPGRFSGRQFSNSRSEMNVSTLELGDSALYLCASSFGGDSGNTIYFGEGSWLTVV.

The gene calls are TRBV6-5 and TRBJ2-1; a weak D match, TRBD2 (5 bases). The V end was cut by 6 bases, the J end by 6 bases, with 15 bases between. Germline CDR1 is MNHEY and CDR2 is SVGAGI. CDR3 length: 14 amino acids. DNA for the CDR3: TGTGCCAGCAGGCCGGAAGGGAGAGGCAATGAGCAGTTCTTC. It encodes CASRPEGRGNEQFF.

This chain links TRBV7-9 with TRBJ2-3; 15 nucleotides line up with TRBD2. The CDR3 runs to 17 residues. Looked up from germline, CDR1 is SEHNR and CDR2 is FQNEAQ (reference sequence). After removal of 5 bases from V and 0 bases from J, the junction contained 3 bases not matched to a gene. The CDR3 protein is CASSIGTSGRSTDTQYF. The CDR3 bases are TGTGCCAGCAGCATTGGGACTAGCGGGAGGAGCACAGATACGCAGTATTTT. Full variable domain (rest looked up from reference TRBV7-9 and TRBJ2-3): DTGVSQNPRHKITKRGQNVTFRCDPISEHNRLYWYRQTLGQGPEFLTYFQNEAQLEKSRLLSDRFSAERPKGSFSTLEIQRTEQGDSAMYLCASSIGTSGRSTDTQYFGPGTRLTVL.

The gene calls are TRBV11-3 and TRBJ2-3; TRBD1 is a possible D gene (5 bases). V lost 1 base to trimming and J lost 4 bases, with 15 bases between them. This CDR3 region has 16 residues. Germline CDR1 is SGHNT and CDR2 is YENEEA. CDR3 DNA sequence: TGTGCCAGCAGCTTAGGTGGCCAGGGTGGGGCAGATACGCAGTATTTT. It translates to CASSLGGQGGADTQYF.

V and J are TRBV5-1 and TRBJ1-1; possibly TRBD1 for D (5 bases). CDR3 length: 13 amino acids. CDR1 and CDR2 (germline): SGHRS, YFSETQ. V was shortened by 4 bases and J by 1 base, with 8 bases between the two germline ends. The CDR3 loop reads CASSEQGNTEAFF. As DNA, the CDR3 is TGCGCCAGCAGCGAGCAGGGGAACACTGAAGCTTTCTTT.

V gene TRBV20-1 combines with J gene TRBJ2-5; D is ambiguous. CDR1 and CDR2 from the germline V gene are DFQATT and SNEGSKA (reference sequence). Trimming shortened V by 3 bases and J by 5 bases, and 7 bases separated the two germline ends. This CDR3 is 11 amino acids long. In DNA, the CDR3 is TGCAGTGCTAGCGAGGTGGAGACCCAGTACTTC. It yields the protein CSASEVETQYF.

The chain carries TRBV5-1 and TRBJ2-3; a weak D match, TRBD1 (5 bases). The germline V gene has CDR1 SGHRS and CDR2 YFSETQ. Trimming took 0 bases from V and 4 from J, leaving 6 bases between them. The CDR3 has 13 residues. The CDR3 region has the DNA TGCGCCAGCAGCTTGGGACAGTCAGATACGCAGTATTTT. Its translation: CASSLGQSDTQYF.

V usage is TRBV2 and J usage is TRBJ1-2, with D possibly being TRBD1 (5 bases). The V gene lost 8 bases and the J gene lost 0 bases, with 13 bases spanning the gap. The CDR3 sequence is 14 residues long. Per the germline V gene, CDR1 is SNHLY and CDR2 is FYNNEI. For the CDR3, the DNA is TGTGCCAGCTCCGTGGACACTTCTAACTATGGCTACACCTTC. As protein: CASSVDTSNYGYTF.

The chain combines TRBV4-2 with TRBJ2-1; 14 nucleotides align to TRBD2. Germline CDR1 is LGHNA and CDR2 is YNFKEQ. This CDR3 is 17 amino acids long. Trimming at V came to 0 bases and at J to 6 bases, leaving 4 bases not matched to a gene. The CDR3 region is CASSQDQGTSGGNEQFF. The CDR3 DNA reads as TGTGCCAGCAGCCAAGATCAAGGGACTAGCGGGGGCAATGAGCAGTTCTTC.

The chain joins TRBV28 to TRBJ2-7, with D uncertain. Deletions cut 4 bases from V and 5 bases from J, with 9 bases between. CDR1 and CDR2 (germline): MDHEN, SYDVKM. The CDR3 length is 12 residues. CDR3 sequence: CASSSPVHEQYF. The CDR3 DNA follows: TGTGCCAGCAGTTCCCCAGTCCACGAGCAGTACTTC. The variable domain in full, with the rest retrieved from reference TRBV28 and TRBJ2-7, is DVKVTQSSRYLVKRTGEKVFLECVQDMDHENMFWYRQDPGLGLRLIYFSYDVKMKEKGDIPEGYSVSREKKERFSLILESASTNQTSMYLCASSSPVHEQYFGPGTRLTVT.

The V gene is TRBV5-1, the J gene TRBJ1-2; TRBD1 aligns across 7 bases. Germline CDR1 reads SGHRS; CDR2 reads YFSETQ. J gave up 8 bases and V 4 bases, and 11 bases lay outside the gene matches. The CDR3 totals 14 residues. The CDR3 loop is CASSLPDRSLGYTF. DNA of the CDR3: TGCGCCAGCAGCCTACCGGACAGGTCCCTGGGCTACACCTTC.

The gene calls are TRBV7-9 and TRBJ2-2; 8 bases line up with TRBD1. After removal of 6 bases from V and 5 bases from J, the junction contained 11 bases not matched to a gene. CDR3 length: 16 residues. Germline loops: CDR1 SEHNR, CDR2 FQNEAQ (reference sequence). The CDR3 region is CASRGPGQGGTGELFF. CDR3 DNA: TGTGCCAGCAGGGGCCCTGGACAGGGCGGAACCGGGGAGCTGTTTTTT.

This clone appeared a few times. This chain joins TRBV9 and TRBJ1-2, with 10 bases lining up with TRBD1. The CDR3 loop spans 15 amino acids. In germline, CDR1 is SGDLS, CDR2 YYNGEE. V was clipped by 3 bases and J by 2 bases; unmatched bases: 4. The CDR3 sequence: CASSADRGPNYGYTF. For the CDR3, the DNA is TGTGCCAGCAGCGCTGACAGGGGGCCGAACTATGGCTACACCTTC.

The V gene is TRBV9, the J gene TRBJ1-1; weak D call: TRBD1 (5 bases). Germline CDR1 reads SGDLS; CDR2 reads YYNGEE. The CDR3 covers 14 residues. V dropped 3 bases and J dropped 5 bases, with 14 bases sitting between them. The CDR3 nucleotides are TGTGCCAGCAGCGCAGGTGGGGGGGATACTGAAGCTTTCTTT. It specifies CASSAGGGDTEAFF.

The chain is built from TRBV30 and TRBJ1-2; 8 nucleotides line up with TRBD1. V lost 3 bases to trimming and J lost 4 bases; unmatched junction nucleotides: 4. CDR3 length equals 13 residues. Per germline, CDR1 GTSNPN and CDR2 SVGIG (reference sequence). CDR3 loop: CAWREGTGYGYTF. The CDR3 DNA sequence: TGTGCCTGGAGAGAAGGGACAGGCTATGGCTACACCTTC.

The chain uses TRBV30 and TRBJ2-4; a possible D gene is TRBD2 (5 bases). V lost 4 bases and J lost 3, with 16 bases in between. CDR1 and CDR2 from the germline V gene are GTSNPN and SVGIG (reference sequence). CDR3 length: 15 residues. The CDR3 reads CAWKDPGIDKNIQYF. CDR3 bases: TGTGCCTGGAAAGATCCGGGGATTGACAAAAACATTCAGTACTTC.

V gene TRBV7-8 combines with J gene TRBJ2-1; weak D call: TRBD1 (6 bases). CDR1 SGHVS and CDR2 FQNEAQ come from the germline V gene. The CDR3 runs 13 residues. Trimming pared 4 bases from V and 9 bases from J, leaving 13 bases between. CDR3 sequence reads: CASSSVQGSEQFF. Here the CDR3 DNA reads TGTGCCAGCAGCTCGGTACAGGGATCTGAGCAGTTCTTC. Drawing the rest from reference TRBV7-8 and TRBJ2-1, the complete variable domain is GAGVSQSPRYKVAKRGQDVALRCDPISGHVSLFWYQQALGQGPEFLTYFQNEAQLDKSGLPSDRFFAERPEGSVSTLKIQRTQQEDSAVYLCASSSVQGSEQFFGPGTRLTVL.